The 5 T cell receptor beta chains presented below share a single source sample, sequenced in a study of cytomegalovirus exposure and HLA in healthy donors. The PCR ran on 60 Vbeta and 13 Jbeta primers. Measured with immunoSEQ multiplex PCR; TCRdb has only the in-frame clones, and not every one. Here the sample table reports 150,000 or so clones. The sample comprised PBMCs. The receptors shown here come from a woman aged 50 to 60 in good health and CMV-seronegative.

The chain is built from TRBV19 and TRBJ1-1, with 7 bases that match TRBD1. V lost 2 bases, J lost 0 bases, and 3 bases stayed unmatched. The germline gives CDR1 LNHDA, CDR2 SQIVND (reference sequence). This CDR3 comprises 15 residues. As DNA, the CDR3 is TGTGCCAGTAGTATAATGGGGACAGTGAACACTGAAGCTTTCTTT. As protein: CASSIMGTVNTEAFF. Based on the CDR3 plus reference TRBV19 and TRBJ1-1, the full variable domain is DGGITQSPKYLFRKEGQNVTLSCEQNLNHDAMYWYRQDPGQGLRLIYYSQIVNDFQKGDIAEGYSVSREKKESFPLTVTSAQKNPTAFYLCASSIMGTVNTEAFFGQGTRLTVV.

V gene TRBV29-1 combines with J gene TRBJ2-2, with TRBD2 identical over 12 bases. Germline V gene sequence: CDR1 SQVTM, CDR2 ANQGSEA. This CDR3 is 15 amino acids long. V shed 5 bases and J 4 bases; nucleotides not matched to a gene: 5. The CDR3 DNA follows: TGCAGCGTTTCGACTAGCGGGGGACCCACCGGGGAGCTGTTTTTT. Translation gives CSVSTSGGPTGELFF.

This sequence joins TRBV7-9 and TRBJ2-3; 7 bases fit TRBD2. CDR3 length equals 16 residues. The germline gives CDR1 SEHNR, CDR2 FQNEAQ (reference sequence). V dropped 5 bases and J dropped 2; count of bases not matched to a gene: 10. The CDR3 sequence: CASSHRRLATTDTQYF. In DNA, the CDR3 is TGTGCCAGCAGCCATCGCCGACTAGCTACCACAGATACGCAGTATTTT.

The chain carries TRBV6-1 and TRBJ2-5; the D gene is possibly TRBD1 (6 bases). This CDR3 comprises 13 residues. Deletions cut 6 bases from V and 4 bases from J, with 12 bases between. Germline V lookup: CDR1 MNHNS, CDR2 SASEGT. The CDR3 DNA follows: TGTGCCAGCAGGATACAGGGAGTAGAGACCCAGTACTTC. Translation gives CASRIQGVETQYF.

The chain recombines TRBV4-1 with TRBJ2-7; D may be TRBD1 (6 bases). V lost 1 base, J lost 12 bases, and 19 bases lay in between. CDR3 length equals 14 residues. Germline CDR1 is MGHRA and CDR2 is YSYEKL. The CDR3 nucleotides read TGCGCCAGCAGCCAAGGGCAGGGGCCCCGGGGTTTGTACTTC. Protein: CASSQGQGPRGLYF.